This T cell receptor (beta chain) came from a study of T cells in Graves' hyperthyroidism and ophthalmopathy. Study-wide background: The authors collected peripheral blood at initial diagnosis, before any treatment.

Patients aged 18 to 65 had newly diagnosed hyperthyroidism of under 2 months' duration. PBMCs were derived from about 9.1 ml fresh peripheral blood. Template material for amplifying TCR beta CDR3 regions consisted of RNA transcripts. The HTBI primer set was used in a first-round RT-PCR of the TCR CDR3. Each CDR3 protein gets one entry after TCRdb re-called the multiplex PCR reads with MiXCR. The sample contains about 320,000 distinct CDR3 sequences, roughly 17% of which appear only once. This clonotype came up many times. The CDR3 is 18 amino acids. Per germline, CDR1 MNHNS and CDR2 SASEGT. The junction had 20 bases not matched to a gene; V was cut back by 10 bases and J by 0 bases.

This clonotype was sampled from a man aged 30-40 years with Graves' hyperthyroidism. The chain has TRBV6-1 and TRBJ1-1; 7 nucleotides line up with TRBD1. Sequences were obtained from blood. The CDR3 loop is CAIRGTRGVGAMNTEAFF. CDR3 in DNA: TGTGCCATCAGGGGGACTCGCGGGGTAGGGGCAATGAACACTGAAGCTTTCTTT.